This is a list of T cell receptor beta chains from one sample in a study of cytomegalovirus exposure and HLA in healthy donors. Here immunoSEQ multiplex PCR was the method, and the copy in TCRdb shows in-frame clones only, minus some. The profile shows approximately 160,000 clones, 77% of them singletons. Sample: PBMCs. Receptors were obtained from a woman in her thirties or forties in good health and CMV-seropositive. Both conserved end residues are part of each CDR3. D genes are given only for firm matches. The listing skips clone size in some rows; elsewhere it reads once, few, many or a size class.

TGTGCCAGCAGCTTCTTCACCGGGGAGCTGTTTTTT | CASSFFTGELFF | TRBV7-2 | - | - | TRBJ2-2
TGTGCCAGTAGACCGGGACTAGCGGGGGTCACAGATACGCAGTATTTT | CASRPGLAGVTDTQYF | TRBV19 | - | TRBD2 | TRBJ2-3
TGTGCCAGCAGGCGGACAGGGGGCAACGAGCAGTACTTC | CASRRTGGNEQYF | TRBV7-2 | once | TRBD1 | TRBJ2-7
TGCGCCAGCAGGGCAGCGACGAACACTGAAGCTTTCTTT | CASRAATNTEAFF | TRBV10-2 | - | - | TRBJ1-1
TGTGCTTGTCACAGGGAGAACACCGGGGAGCTGTTTTTT | CACHRENTGELFF | TRBV5-4 | - | - | TRBJ2-2
TGTGCCAGCAGCCGCTCTGGGGCCAACGTCCTGACTTTC | CASSRSGANVLTF | TRBV28 | - | - | TRBJ2-6
TGTGCCAGCAGTTCCCCTACGACAGGGAGTGAGACCCAGTACTTC | CASSSPTTGSETQYF | TRBV28 | - | TRBD1 | TRBJ2-5
TGTGCCAGTCGCGCGGGGGGGGAGACCCAGTACTTC | CASRAGGETQYF | TRBV6-5 | - | TRBD2 | TRBJ2-5
TGTGCCAGCAGCCCCCTAGCGGGCACAGATACGCAGTATTTT | CASSPLAGTDTQYF | TRBV7-8 | - | TRBD2 | TRBJ2-3
TGTTCCAGCCGATTTGGTGAGGACACCATATATTTT | CSSRFGEDTIYF | TRBV7-9 | - | - | TRBJ1-3
TGTGCCAGCAGCGTAGGTACTGCTGTTAGCACAGATACGCAGTATTTT | CASSVGTAVSTDTQYF | TRBV9 | - | - | TRBJ2-3
TGCGCCAGCAGCTTACACGCCGGGACACAGAACACTGAAGCTTTCTTT | CASSLHAGTQNTEAFF | TRBV5-1 | - | - | TRBJ1-1
TGTGCCAGCAGCCCCTGGACTAGCGGGAGGTCAGATACGCAGTATTTT | CASSPWTSGRSDTQYF | TRBV11-2 | - | TRBD2 | TRBJ2-3
TGTGCCAGCTCACGGGACAAGGGCACTGAAGCTTTCTTT | CASSRDKGTEAFF | TRBV18 | - | - | TRBJ1-1
TGTGCCAGCTGGTCCGGGGGGAGCTCCTACGAGCAGTACTTC | CASWSGGSSYEQYF | TRBV6-5 | - | TRBD2 | TRBJ2-7
TGTGCCAGCTCACCAGGCAGGGCCCATGAGCAGTTCTTC | CASSPGRAHEQFF | TRBV18 | - | - | TRBJ2-1
TGTGCCAGCAGTAAATCGACAGGGAGCTCCTACAATGAGCAGTTCTTC | CASSKSTGSSYNEQFF | TRBV2 | - | TRBD1 | TRBJ2-1
TGTGCCAGCACCCGAGGGGGCGAGGGCAATCAGCCCCAGCATTTT | CASTRGGEGNQPQHF | TRBV28 | - | TRBD1 | TRBJ1-5
TGTGCCAGCTCACCAGGACAGGACAACTATGGCTACACCTTC | CASSPGQDNYGYTF | TRBV18 | - | TRBD1 | TRBJ1-2
TGCGCCAGCAGCCAAGATCCAGGACGGGGATACGAGCAGTACTTC | CASSQDPGRGYEQYF | TRBV4-3 | - | - | TRBJ2-7
TGTGCCAGCAGCCTTACCGGGACAGGGAGGGATGGTGGCTACACCTTC | CASSLTGTGRDGGYTF | TRBV7-9 | - | TRBD1 | TRBJ1-2
TGCGCCAGCAGCCGGGGCGGCGCCTATGGCTACACCTTC | CASSRGGAYGYTF | TRBV4-3 | - | - | TRBJ1-2
TGTGCCAGCAGAGGACAGAGCTCCTACAATGAGCAGTTCTTC | CASRGQSSYNEQFF | TRBV28 | few | - | TRBJ2-1
TGTGCCACCAGCAGAGATGGACAGGGACCCACAGATACGCAGTATTTT | CATSRDGQGPTDTQYF | TRBV15 | - | TRBD1 | TRBJ2-3
TGTGCCAGCAGTCCTGGGACAGGTTATGGCTACACCTTC | CASSPGTGYGYTF | TRBV2 | - | TRBD1 | TRBJ1-2
TGTGCCAGTAGTATCACTGGACAGTCCTACAATGAGCAGTTCTTC | CASSITGQSYNEQFF | TRBV19 | - | - | TRBJ2-1
TGTGCCAGTAGTATAACTTCTGAGCAGTTCTTC | CASSITSEQFF | TRBV19 | - | - | TRBJ2-1
TGTGCCAGCAGCCGGGGATCTAATGGCGGGGAGCTGTTTTTT | CASSRGSNGGELFF | TRBV7-2 | few | - | TRBJ2-2
TGTGCCAGCAGCCAGACTAGCGGGAGTTTCTACAATGAGCAGTTCTTC | CASSQTSGSFYNEQFF | TRBV7-9 | - | TRBD2 | TRBJ2-1
TGTGCCAGCTCACCAAAGACTAGCGGGACCTTCTACGAGCAGTACTTC | CASSPKTSGTFYEQYF | TRBV18 | - | TRBD2 | TRBJ2-7
TGTGCCAGCAGTCGGACCAGCGGGGGGATCTACAATGAGCAGTTCTTC | CASSRTSGGIYNEQFF | TRBV14 | - | TRBD2 | TRBJ2-1
TGCGCCAGCAGCCAAGGAAGGGGGGGGGCCAGCAATGAGCAGTTCTTC | CASSQGRGGASNEQFF | TRBV4-1 | - | - | TRBJ2-1
TGCGCCAGCAGCTTGGCCGGGACAGCCTATAATTCACCCCTCCACTTT | CASSLAGTAYNSPLHF | TRBV5-1 | - | TRBD1 | TRBJ1-6
TGTGCCAGTAGTGGCTCCTCAGGGGGCACCTACAATGAGCAGTTCTTC | CASSGSSGGTYNEQFF | TRBV19 | once | TRBD1 | TRBJ2-1
TGTGCCAGCAGCCTTCCTTATGAAAAACTGTTTTTT | CASSLPYEKLFF | TRBV28 | - | - | TRBJ1-4
TGTGCCATCAATAGGACAGGGGCCGGTGAAAAACTGTTTTTT | CAINRTGAGEKLFF | TRBV10-3 | - | TRBD1 | TRBJ1-4
TGTGCCAGCTCTCCAAATCCTCCCCCCAAAAACATTCAGTACTTC | CASSPNPPPKNIQYF | TRBV18 | - | - | TRBJ2-4
TGTGCCATCAGTGAGTCAGGGGTGAGGGAAAAACTGTTTTTT | CAISESGVREKLFF | TRBV10-3 | - | - | TRBJ1-4
TGTGCCAGCAGTTATCCAGGGGAGGGCACTGAAGCTTTCTTT | CASSYPGEGTEAFF | TRBV6-5 | few | - | TRBJ1-1
TGTGCCAGCAGTGGGGCTCGGCAGGGGGACACTGAAGCTTTCTTT | CASSGARQGDTEAFF | TRBV2 | - | TRBD1 | TRBJ1-1
TGTGCCAGCAGTGCGGCGGAACCCTTGTTGGACTATGGCTACACCTTC | CASSAAEPLLDYGYTF | TRBV25-1 | - | - | TRBJ1-2
TGTGCCAGCAGCCCTCAGGAGACCCAGTACTTC | CASSPQETQYF | TRBV2 | - | - | TRBJ2-5
TGTGCCAGCAGCAGCATTGGGACTAGCAGCTACGAGCAGTACTTC | CASSSIGTSSYEQYF | TRBV7-9 | - | TRBD2 | TRBJ2-7
TGTGCCAGCAGTCGGGGAGGAGGAAACACCATATATTTT | CASSRGGGNTIYF | TRBV6-5 | - | - | TRBJ1-3
TGTGCCAGCAGCTTAGTGGGACAGGAAAGCACAGATACGCAGTATTTT | CASSLVGQESTDTQYF | TRBV7-2 | - | TRBD1 | TRBJ2-3
TGCGCCAGCAGCGCCGACAGCGGAGGGTTAGGAACTGAAGCTTTCTTT | CASSADSGGLGTEAFF | TRBV5-1 | - | - | TRBJ1-1
TGCGCCAGAGGAGGCAGAAATATCGGCTACACCTTC | CARGGRNIGYTF | TRBV23-1 | - | - | TRBJ1-2
TGCGCCAGCAGCCAAGATCTAGTGTACGGGACAGGGGGCACTGAAGCTTTCTTT | CASSQDLVYGTGGTEAFF | TRBV4-3 | - | TRBD1 | TRBJ1-1
TGTGCCAGCAGTGTGGGACTAAGCCTAGATACGCAGTATTTT | CASSVGLSLDTQYF | TRBV6-1 | - | TRBD2 | TRBJ2-3
TGTGCCAGCAGCTACGACAGGAACAATGAGCAGTTCTTC | CASSYDRNNEQFF | TRBV6-5 | - | - | TRBJ2-1